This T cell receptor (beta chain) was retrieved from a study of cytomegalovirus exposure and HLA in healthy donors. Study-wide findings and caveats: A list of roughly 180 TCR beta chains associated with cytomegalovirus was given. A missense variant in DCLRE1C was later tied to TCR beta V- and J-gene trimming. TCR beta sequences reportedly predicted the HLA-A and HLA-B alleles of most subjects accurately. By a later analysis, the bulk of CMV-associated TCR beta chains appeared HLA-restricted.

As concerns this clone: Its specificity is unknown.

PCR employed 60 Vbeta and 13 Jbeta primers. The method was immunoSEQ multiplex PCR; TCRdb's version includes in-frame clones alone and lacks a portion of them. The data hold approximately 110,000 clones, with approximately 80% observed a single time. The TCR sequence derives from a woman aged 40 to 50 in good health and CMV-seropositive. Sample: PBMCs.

The DNA for the CDR3 is TGCGCCAGCAGCTACTCGGGACTACCAGTAGAGACCCAGTACTTC. It yields the protein CASSYSGLPVETQYF. The rearrangement links TRBV5-1 to TRBJ2-5; 7 bases are shared with TRBD2. The CDR3 runs to 15 residues. CDR1 is SGHRS, CDR2 YFSETQ, per germline. J was trimmed by 4 bases and V by 3 bases; bases with no gene match: 9.